This T cell receptor beta chain comes out of a study of cytomegalovirus exposure and HLA in healthy donors. Study as a whole: Most donors, about 77% of approximately 400 genotyped, fell in the Caucasian-associated ancestry cluster. Study-wide results and limits: Most TCR sequences showed up rarely, but some public TCRs showed up in many donors. More clonal expansion characterized HLA-associated TCR beta chains than equally common others in a later analysis.

There are 15 residues in the CDR3. Looked up from germline, CDR1 is MNHEY and CDR2 is SVGAGI. J lost 0 bases, V lost 3 bases, and 4 bases had no gene match. 13 Jbeta primers and 60 Vbeta primers were used for the PCR. Profiled with immunoSEQ multiplex PCR; TCRdb holds only in-frame clones, not every one. The sample lists roughly 290,000 clones; roughly 90% were seen once. A word on this clone: Its specificity is unknown.

Sequenced sample: PBMCs. This receptor was obtained from a woman aged 18-35 years in good health and CMV-seronegative. The chain has TRBV6-5 and TRBJ2-7; 8 bases match TRBD1. As DNA, the CDR3 is TGTGCCAGCAGTTATATCAGGGGGCCCTCCTACGAGCAGTACTTC. Translating it yields CASSYIRGPSYEQYF.